The clone carrying this TCR beta chain has just a few counts. Its matching antigen is unknown. As every portion of the isolated RNA was reverse transcribed, the sequencing read expressed TCRB transcripts. The method was immunoSEQ multiplex PCR; TCRdb's version includes in-frame clones alone and lacks a portion of them. The sample has some 110,000 clones, 15% to 20% seen once. A CD45RO/CCR7/CD25/CD127/CD95/CD27 panel sorted naive, central memory, regulatory and stem cell-like memory CD4+ cells. The sample is drawn from a study of beta chain features in type 1 diabetes. Whole-study context: Sorted cell examination encompassed about 110,000,000 cells across all samples. Study conclusions and caveats: Insertions at VDJ junctions were less frequent in type 1 diabetes patients. These patients also deleted more nucleotides at the same junctions. TCRB CDR3s from Type 1 diabetes patients were moderately but significantly shorter in all four CD4+ subsets.

CDR3 length: 14 residues. Per germline, CDR1 SGDLS and CDR2 YYNGEE. V was trimmed by 5 bases and J by 3 bases, leaving 11 bases between them. Sequenced material: central memory CD4+ T cells from blood. This TCR came from a man aged 25-45 years with type 1 diabetes. This chain links TRBV9 with TRBJ2-2; weak D call: TRBD1 (5 bases). This chain's CDR3 is CASSETVDTGELFF. DNA for the CDR3: TGTGCCAGCAGTGAGACAGTTGACACCGGGGAGCTGTTTTTT.